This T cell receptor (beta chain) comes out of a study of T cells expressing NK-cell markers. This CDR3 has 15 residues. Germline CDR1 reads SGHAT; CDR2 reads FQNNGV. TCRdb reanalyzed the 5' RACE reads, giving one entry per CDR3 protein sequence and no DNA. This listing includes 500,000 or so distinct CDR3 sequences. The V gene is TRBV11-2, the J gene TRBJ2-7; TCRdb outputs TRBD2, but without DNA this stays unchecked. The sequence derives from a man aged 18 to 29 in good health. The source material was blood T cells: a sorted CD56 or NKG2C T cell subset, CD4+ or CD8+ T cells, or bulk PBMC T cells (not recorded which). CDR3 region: CASSWGVGPQGEQYF.